The next 8 T cell receptor beta chains were all read from a single sample in a study of blood T cell repertoires in COVID-19. Using immunoSEQ multiplex PCR, the repertoire was profiled, and TCRdb retains in-frame clones only, with some absent. The table has about 88,000 clones, over 90% seen once; the top ten hold less than 2%. Sequenced material: peripheral blood. Source of these receptors: a man aged 55-75 years with acute or convalescent COVID-19.

The V gene is TRBV28, the J gene TRBJ2-3; D may be TRBD2 (6 bases). Germline CDR1 is MDHEN and CDR2 is SYDVKM. This CDR3 has 14 residues. The V gene lost 8 bases and the J gene lost 5 bases, with 17 bases spanning the gap. The CDR3 DNA reads TGTGCCAGCCTGATGGGTGGGAGGCAAGATACGCAGTATTTT. Translating gives CASLMGGRQDTQYF.

This clone was picked up one time. V is TRBV24-1 and J is TRBJ2-4; 7 nucleotides align to TRBD1. CDR3 size: 17 residues. V shed 4 bases, J shed 1 base, and the junction held 9 bases outside the gene matches. Looked up from germline, CDR1 is KGHDR and CDR2 is SFDVKD. The CDR3 nucleotides read TGTGCCACCAGTGACCTCCACGACAGGGAGGCCAAAAACATTCAGTACTTC. This sequence encodes CATSDLHDREAKNIQYF.

This clone was observed once. The genes are TRBV30 and TRBJ1-6, with 9 bases lining up with TRBD1. Trimming removed 3 bases from V and 11 bases from J; junction bases left unmatched: 11. The CDR3 is 15 amino acids. Germline lookup yields CDR1 GTSNPN and CDR2 SVGIG (reference sequence). The CDR3 DNA reads as TGTGCCTGGAGAGGAACAGGGACAGGGACCGCACCCCTCCACTTT. This codes for CAWRGTGTGTAPLHF.

The chain has TRBV7-2 and TRBJ2-5, with D possibly being TRBD2 (6 bases). CDR3 length equals 16 residues. Germline values: CDR1 SGHTA, CDR2 FQGNSA. The ends were cut back, 4 bases at V and 2 bases at J, with 17 bases in the middle. The CDR3: CASSSTPWDSQETQYF. The CDR3 DNA is TGTGCCAGCAGCTCTACGCCTTGGGACTCACAAGAGACCCAGTACTTC.

The rearrangement uses TRBV19 and TRBJ2-1, with D unresolved. This CDR3 contains 13 residues. Germline V gene sequence: CDR1 LNHDA, CDR2 SQIVND (reference sequence). The V end was cut by 3 bases, the J end by 8 bases, with 11 bases between. The CDR3 region is CASSIPATDEQFF. The CDR3 nucleotides read TGTGCCAGTAGTATCCCTGCAACGGATGAGCAGTTCTTC. Full variable domain (rest looked up from reference TRBV19 and TRBJ2-1): DGGITQSPKYLFRKEGQNVTLSCEQNLNHDAMYWYRQDPGQGLRLIYYSQIVNDFQKGDIAEGYSVSREKKESFPLTVTSAQKNPTAFYLCASSIPATDEQFFGPGTRLTVL.

The genes are TRBV18 and TRBJ1-5; the D gene is possibly TRBD1 (5 bases). The germline CDR1 and CDR2 sequences are KGHSH and LQKENI. The V end was cut by 0 bases, the J end by 4 bases, with 13 bases between. The CDR3 contains 16 residues. Here the CDR3 DNA reads TGTGCCAGCTCACCACCGGGGGGTCTCCAAAATCAGCCCCAGCATTTT. Translating it yields CASSPPGGLQNQPQHF. Complete variable domain (other parts from reference TRBV18 and TRBJ1-5): NAGVMQNPRHLVRRRGQEARLRCSPMKGHSHVYWYRQLPEEGLKFMVYLQKENIIDESGMPKERFSAEFPKEGPSILRIQQVVRGDSAAYFCASSPPGGLQNQPQHFGDGTRLSIL.

This clone came up a few times. The chain joins TRBV7-9 to TRBJ2-2, with 8 nucleotides matching TRBD2. This CDR3 is built from 13 residues. CDR1 is SEHNR and CDR2 is FQNEAQ in the germline V gene (reference sequence). With 4 bases clipped from V and 5 bases from J, the junction kept 0 bases outside the gene matches. The CDR3: CASSSSGTGELFF. The CDR3 DNA follows: TGTGCCAGCAGCTCTAGCGGGACCGGGGAGCTGTTTTTT.

V and J are TRBV4-2 and TRBJ1-5; no definite D call. Per the germline V gene, CDR1 is LGHNA and CDR2 is YNFKEQ. The CDR3 covers 15 residues. V lost 3 bases to trimming and J lost 2 bases, with 11 bases between them. CDR3 region: CASSQDAGGNQPQHF. CDR3 DNA: TGTGCCAGCAGCCAGGATGCGGGCGGCAATCAGCCCCAGCATTTT.